The clone carrying this T cell receptor beta chain was seen repeatedly, ten times or more. The record originates from a study of breast tumors, draining lymph nodes, adjacent tissues. TCRdb ran MiXCR on the multiplex PCR reads and lists one entry per CDR3 protein. The top ten hold under 4.5% of the sample, which has about 130,000 distinct CDR3 sequences, about 20% seen once. The lymph nodes were axillary draining lymph nodes from breast cancer patients. The source of this sequence is a female donor with breast cancer. Some clones in this sample may be carry-over from other donors' samples. Input material: axillary lymph node tissue.

The DNA for the CDR3 is TGTGCCTGGAGTATCGCTGGAAACACCATATATTTT. It is translated as CAWSIAGNTIYF. V gene TRBV30 combines with J gene TRBJ1-3; D is unclear. Germline V gene lookup returns CDR1 GTSNPN and CDR2 SVGIG (reference sequence). This CDR3 contains 12 residues. The V end lost 2 bases, the J end lost 2 bases, and 4 bases lay between the germline ends.